One sample yielded the 26 T cell receptor beta chains listed below, sequenced in a study of T-cell reconstitution after alpha-beta-depleted transplantation in children. TCRbeta library construction was performed incorporating unique molecular identifiers. TCRdb redid the calling of the PCR reads with MiXCR, one entry per CDR3 protein. The data contain roughly 400,000 distinct CDR3 sequences, about a fifth of them singletons. This material consisted of PBMCs from the stem cell graft donor, taken from the stem cell graft. Receptors were obtained from a human donor who donated a stem cell graft to a child with acute myeloid leukemia.

This clonotype has a count of ten or more. The V gene is TRBV7-2, the J gene TRBJ2-7; D is ambiguous. This CDR3 is built from 12 residues. V was clipped by 4 bases and J by 6 bases, with 10 bases between them. Germline lookup yields CDR1 SGHTA and CDR2 FQGNSA. This CDR3 reads CASSSSWGEQYF. The CDR3 region has the DNA TGTGCCAGCAGCTCAAGTTGGGGCGAGCAGTACTTC.

This clonotype has only a few counts. The genes are TRBV10-1 and TRBJ2-1; 11 bases are shared with TRBD2. CDR3 length: 16 residues. The J segment lost 4 bases and the V segment lost 3 bases, leaving 5 bases of the junction unmatched. Germline lookup yields CDR1 WNHNN and CDR2 SYGVQD (reference sequence). The CDR3 bases are TGCGCCAGCAGTGATGGGGGACTAGCGGTATACAATGAGCAGTTCTTC. Its protein is CASSDGGLAVYNEQFF.

This clonotype was recorded at least ten times. The rearrangement joins TRBV6-5 to TRBJ1-1; no clear D gene. The CDR3 covers 13 residues. Trimming shortened V by 0 bases and J by 1 base, and 3 bases separated the two germline ends. Per germline, CDR1 MNHEY and CDR2 SVGAGI. CDR3 region: CASSYSRNTEAFF. The DNA for the CDR3 is TGTGCCAGCAGTTACTCGAGGAACACTGAAGCTTTCTTT.

There are many counts of this clonotype. The rearrangement links TRBV28 to TRBJ2-3; TRBD2 might be the D (6 bases). The CDR3 extends over 15 amino acids. Trimming stripped 4 bases from V and 0 bases from J, with 11 bases between. Germline V gene data show CDR1 as MDHEN and CDR2 as SYDVKM. In DNA form, the CDR3 reads TGTGCCAGCAGTTATCGGGGGACTAGCACAGATACGCAGTATTTT. Amino acid sequence: CASSYRGTSTDTQYF.

There are a few counts of this clonotype. The junction does not match germline at one end; this may be a read error. The rearrangement links TRBV10-3 to TRBJ2-5; D possibly corresponds to TRBD2 (5 bases). The V gene's germline CDR1 is ENHRY and CDR2 SYGVKD. This CDR3 contains 12 residues. CDR3 in amino acids: CATSTGQETQYF. CDR3 in DNA: TGTGCCACCAGTACGGGGCAAGAGACCCAGTACTTC.

This clonotype has at least ten counts. In nucleotides, the CDR3 is TGCAGTGCTGCCCGACAGGCGCTGTTGAATGAGCAGTTCTTC. Protein sequence: CSAARQALLNEQFF. The chain combines TRBV20-1 with TRBJ2-1, with D perhaps matching TRBD1 (6 bases). The CDR3 consists of 14 residues. Germline loops: CDR1 DFQATT, CDR2 SNEGSKA (reference sequence). Trimming pared 5 bases from V and 7 bases from J, leaving 18 bases between.

This clonotype has more than one count but fewer than ten. The chain links TRBV4-1 to TRBJ2-1; 8 nucleotides align to TRBD2. V lost 5 bases and J lost 7; bases outside the gene matches: 7. Germline lookup yields CDR1 MGHRA and CDR2 YSYEKL. This CDR3 is 14 amino acids long. In DNA form, the CDR3 reads TGCGCCAGCAGCGTCAGCGGGAGCGGGAATGAGCAGTTCTTC. Its translation: CASSVSGSGNEQFF.

The table lists this clonotype with many counts. In nucleotides, the CDR3 is TGTGCCAGCAGTCCCTCGAGCGGAGGGGGCGCAGGAGAGGCCTTATACGAGCAGTACTTC. Its protein product is CASSPSSGGGAGEALYEQYF. The chain carries TRBV25-1 and TRBJ2-7; possibly TRBD1 for D (7 bases). V lost 5 bases and J lost 4, with 33 bases in between. The CDR3 is made up of 20 amino acids. Germline V gene data show CDR1 as MGHDK and CDR2 as SYGVNS.

This chain links TRBV15 with TRBJ2-1, with 7 bases lining up with TRBD2. This CDR3 spans 17 amino acids. Losses at the gene ends were 0 bases for V and 10 bases for J; bases not matched to a gene: 15. The V gene's germline CDR1 is LNHNV and CDR2 YYDKDF (reference sequence). CDR3: CATSRDLQLAFGGEQFF. CDR3 DNA sequence: TGTGCCACCAGCAGAGATTTGCAACTAGCGTTCGGGGGGGAGCAGTTCTTC.

The chain is built from TRBV28 and TRBJ2-7; D not certain. This CDR3 contains 13 residues. CDR1 is MDHEN and CDR2 is SYDVKM in the germline V gene. The V and J ends lost 5 bases and 3 bases respectively, with 11 bases between them. For the CDR3, the DNA is TGTGCCAGCAGTGCCCACGAATACTACGAGCAGTACTTC. As protein: CASSAHEYYEQYF.

There are many counts of this clonotype. The V gene is TRBV25-1, the J gene TRBJ2-1, with TRBD2 identical over 10 bases. The junction had 14 bases not matched to a gene; V was cut back by 4 bases and J by 8 bases. From germline, CDR1 is MGHDK and CDR2 SYGVNS. The CDR3 extends over 17 amino acids. CDR3 DNA sequence: TGTGCCAGCAGTGGCCTAGCGGGAGCCGTTAATAAGGATGAGCAGTTCTTC. Translated, it gives CASSGLAGAVNKDEQFF.

In this sample, this clonotype turned up a few times. The genes are TRBV20-1 and TRBJ2-1, with TRBD2 matching 12 bases. Trimming removed 0 bases from V and 9 bases from J; junction bases left unmatched: 9. This CDR3 is 16 amino acids long. The germline CDR1 and CDR2 sequences are DFQATT and SNEGSKA (reference sequence). The CDR3 loop is CSARDTRLAGVGEQFF. DNA for the CDR3: TGCAGTGCTAGAGATACGAGACTAGCGGGAGTTGGTGAGCAGTTCTTC.

This clonotype has more than one count but fewer than ten. The J gene is TRBJ1-2, the V gene TRBV14; no definite D call. The CDR3 contains 15 residues. Trimming removed 9 bases at V and 0 bases at J, with 17 bases between. Germline loops: CDR1 SGHDN, CDR2 FVKESK. The CDR3 region is CASSERAVPNYGYTF. The CDR3 nucleotides are TGTGCCAGTAGCGAGAGGGCCGTTCCTAACTATGGCTACACCTTC.

The chain combines TRBV10-3 with TRBJ2-2; 8 bases are a match to TRBD2. The CDR3 sequence is 12 residues long. After removal of 11 bases from V and 7 bases from J, the junction contained 6 bases not matched to a gene. Germline V gives CDR1 ENHRY, CDR2 SYGVKD. The CDR3 loop is CASGLAGGELFF. The CDR3 nucleotides read TGTGCCTCCGGACTAGCAGGCGGGGAGCTGTTTTTT.

This clonotype has at least ten counts. The genes are TRBV29-1 and TRBJ2-1, with 7 nucleotides matching TRBD1. The J segment lost 3 bases and the V segment lost 6 bases, leaving 8 bases of the junction unmatched. Germline V gene lookup returns CDR1 SQVTM and CDR2 ANQGSEA. This CDR3 comprises 14 residues. CDR3 coding DNA: TGCAGCGTCTCGGGACAGTCTGGCTACAATGAGCAGTTCTTC. This sequence encodes CSVSGQSGYNEQFF.

There are a few counts of this clonotype. The rearrangement links TRBV12-3 or TRBV12-4 to TRBJ2-7; D is ambiguous. This CDR3 spans 13 amino acids. Trimming removed 0 bases at V and 3 bases at J, with 6 bases between. The DNA for the CDR3 is TGTGCCAGCAGTTTAGCCAGGTACTACGAGCAGTACTTC. Protein sequence: CASSLARYYEQYF.

This rearrangement joins TRBV5-1 to TRBJ2-3, with 9 bases aligning to TRBD2. This CDR3 has 17 residues. Germline CDR1 SGHRS, CDR2 YFSETQ. V gave up 1 base and J gave up 6 bases; unmatched junction bases: 12. DNA for the CDR3: TGCGCCAGCAGCTTGTGGTCCTTCGGCGGGAGGGACGATACGCAGTATTTT. It specifies CASSLWSFGGRDDTQYF.

Ten or more counts support this clonotype. The rearrangement links TRBV12-5 to TRBJ2-3; D unclear. This CDR3 has 9 amino acids. V lost 4 bases to trimming and J lost 12 bases, with 5 bases between them. CDR1 LGHNT and CDR2 FRNRAP come from the germline V gene. The CDR3 bases are TGTGCTAGTGGTTACACCCAGTATTTT. This translates into CASGYTQYF.

This clonotype was seen a single time. Just one base apart from a much larger clone, this may be a read error. The J gene is TRBJ2-5, the V gene TRBV20-1, with a tentative D call TRBD2 (6 bases). This CDR3 spans 13 amino acids. The ends were cut back, 2 bases at V and 7 bases at J, with 14 bases in the middle. CDR1 is DFQATT, CDR2 SNEGSKA, per germline (reference sequence). DNA for the CDR3: TGCAGTGCTAGACATGGGGCGGGACTGACCCAGTACTTC. Translation gives CSARHGAGLTQYF.

In this sample, this clonotype turned up many times. The chain combines TRBV24-1 with TRBJ2-5; D call uncertain. The length of the CDR3 is 16 residues. Germline CDR1 is KGHDR and CDR2 is SFDVKD. Between the trimmed V and J ends, which lost 5 bases and 3 bases, there was a span of 18 bases. The CDR3 region has the DNA TGTGCCACCAGTGCCTACACTGCGATGTCAAAAGAGACCCAGTACTTC. This encodes CATSAYTAMSKETQYF.

The chain links TRBV7-9 to TRBJ2-7; no firm D call. V gave up 1 base and J gave up 7 bases, with 8 bases separating them. Germline CDR1 is SEHNR and CDR2 is FQNEAQ (reference sequence). The CDR3 has 12 residues. Written as DNA, the CDR3 is TGTGCCAGCAGCTTAGGACACCTGGAGCAGTACTTC. Its translation: CASSLGHLEQYF.

This clonotype was seen repeatedly, ten times or more. The chain is built from TRBV20-1 and TRBJ2-5; 10 bases fit TRBD2. This CDR3 comprises 14 residues. V lost 3 bases and J lost 9; bases outside the gene matches: 10. Germline V gives CDR1 DFQATT, CDR2 SNEGSKA (reference sequence). This chain's CDR3 is CSASSTSGPGAQYF. The CDR3 region has the DNA TGCAGTGCTAGTTCGACTAGCGGGCCAGGGGCCCAGTACTTC.

The gene calls are TRBV5-1 and TRBJ2-7; D is perhaps TRBD2 (6 bases). CDR3 size: 13 residues. V lost 4 bases to trimming and J lost 4 bases, with 12 bases between them. Germline-derived CDR1 and CDR2 are SGHRS and YFSETQ. CDR3 loop: CASSVGSGYEQYF. The CDR3 region has the DNA TGCGCCAGCAGCGTCGGGAGCGGATACGAGCAGTACTTC.

The chain couples TRBV5-1 to TRBJ1-4, with TRBD1 matching over 8 bases. Germline V lookup: CDR1 SGHRS, CDR2 YFSETQ. With V trimmed by 3 bases and J by 7 bases, 11 bases remained unmatched. The CDR3 length is 16 residues. The CDR3 sequence: CASSSSRGTGGEKLFF. DNA of the CDR3: TGCGCCAGCAGCTCTTCCCGGGGGACAGGCGGTGAAAAACTGTTTTTT.

This clonotype was counted many times. This rearrangement joins TRBV11-3 to TRBJ2-2; D perhaps matches TRBD1 (6 bases). This CDR3 contains 16 residues. Germline-derived CDR1 and CDR2 are SGHNT and YENEEA. V was clipped by 3 bases and J by 0 bases, with 11 bases between them. This CDR3 is CASSLGAGTNTGELFF. CDR3 nucleotides: TGTGCCAGCAGCTTGGGGGCAGGGACGAACACCGGGGAGCTGTTTTTT. Supplemented by reference TRBV11-3 and TRBJ2-2, the full variable domain reads EAGVVQSPRYKIIEKKQPVAFWCNPISGHNTLYWYLQNLGQGPELLIRYENEEAVDDSQLPKDRFSAERLKGVDSTLKIQPAELGDSAVYLCASSLGAGTNTGELFFGEGSRLTVL.

The chain is built from TRBV28 and TRBJ1-1, with no clear D. V was shortened by 4 bases and J by 3 bases, with 12 bases between the two germline ends. CDR3 length: 14 amino acids. Germline-derived CDR1 and CDR2 are MDHEN and SYDVKM. The CDR3 DNA reads as TGTGCCAGCAGTTGGATGGCGTCGGACACTGAAGCTTTCTTT. It is translated as CASSWMASDTEAFF.